This TCR beta chain was sequenced during a study of vaccination effects on CD4 cells after COVID-19. Antigen-specific CD4+ T cells expanded by the ViraFEST assay with viral peptide pools were then sequenced. Cultured cells yielded isolated CD4+ T cells after more than nine days. According to the study, vaccine recipients showed no prior SARS-CoV-2 infection and negative nucleocapsid antibodies. Each well held 1.5 million to 2.5 million PBMC cultured with 8.5 to 10 ug/ml peptides and approximately 11 IU/ml IL-2. Sequencing used immunoSEQ multiplex PCR; TCRdb keeps in-frame clones, though not all of them. The data contain about 65,000 clones, about 72% of them singletons. The CDR3 consists of 13 residues. Trimming stripped 6 bases from V and 6 bases from J, with 13 bases between. The V gene's germline CDR1 is SGHRS and CDR2 YFSETQ. This clone showed up just a few times. Its antigen remains unidentified.

The clonotype originates from a human donor who received a COVID-19 vaccine. The rearrangement links TRBV5-1 to TRBJ2-1; D not resolved. The material sequenced was CD4+ T cells from PBMCs cultured with HCoV-NL63 spike peptides, taken before COVID-19 vaccination. The CDR3 sequence: CASNRPDLNEQFF. The CDR3 nucleotides are TGCGCCAGCAACCGGCCGGACCTCAATGAGCAGTTCTTC.